Listed below are T cell receptor beta chains from one sample, sequenced in a study of CD8+ T cells in alopecia areata. Sequencing was performed with immunoSEQ multiplex PCR; in TCRdb, only in-frame clones are kept and a portion is missing. The sample consists of some 220,000 clones, 50% to 70% of them appearing once. The sample here was CD4+ T cells sorted from blood, taken at week 4, from a patient treated with tofacitinib. The receptors shown here come from a human donor with alopecia areata. CDR3s include the opening cysteine and the closing phenylalanine or tryptophan.

j_call,v_call,cdr3_aa
TRBJ2-1,TRBV10-3,CAIGEARGGVHNEQFF
TRBJ2-1,TRBV5-1,CASRREGSYNEQFF
TRBJ1-2,TRBV6-6,CASSYGLNYGYTF
TRBJ2-1,TRBV5-1,CASSSGLASYNEQFF
TRBJ1-2,TRBV30,CAWSPGQGRYGYTF
TRBJ2-7,TRBV29-1,CSVGRKVGSSYEQYF
TRBJ1-2,TRBV28,CASSSQGGYTF
TRBJ1-1,TRBV28,CASSLEAQLNTEAFF
TRBJ2-7,TRBV7-9,CASSLPSRDTDSSYEQYF
TRBJ2-2,TRBV9,CASSPNTGELFF
TRBJ1-4,TRBV30,CAWGRAGSTNEKLFF
TRBJ1-2,TRBV5-1,CASSLGQNEPYGYTF